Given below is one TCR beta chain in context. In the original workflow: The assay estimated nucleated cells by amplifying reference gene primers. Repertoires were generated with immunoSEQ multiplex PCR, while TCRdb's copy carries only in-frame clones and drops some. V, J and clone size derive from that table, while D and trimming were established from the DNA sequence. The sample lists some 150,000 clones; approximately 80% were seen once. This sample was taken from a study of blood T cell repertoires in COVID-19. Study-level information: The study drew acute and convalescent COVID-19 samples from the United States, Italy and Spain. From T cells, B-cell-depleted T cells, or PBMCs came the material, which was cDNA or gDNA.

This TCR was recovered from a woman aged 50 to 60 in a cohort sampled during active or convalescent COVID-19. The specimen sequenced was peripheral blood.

In nucleotides, the CDR3 is TGTGCCTGCAACAGGGTTAACGAGCAGTACTTC. Amino acids: CACNRVNEQYF. J is TRBJ2-7 and V is TRBV2, with a weak D call TRBD1 (6 bases). This CDR3 is 11 amino acids long. Per germline, CDR1 SNHLY and CDR2 FYNNEI. V lost 11 bases to trimming and J lost 5 bases, with 13 bases between them.